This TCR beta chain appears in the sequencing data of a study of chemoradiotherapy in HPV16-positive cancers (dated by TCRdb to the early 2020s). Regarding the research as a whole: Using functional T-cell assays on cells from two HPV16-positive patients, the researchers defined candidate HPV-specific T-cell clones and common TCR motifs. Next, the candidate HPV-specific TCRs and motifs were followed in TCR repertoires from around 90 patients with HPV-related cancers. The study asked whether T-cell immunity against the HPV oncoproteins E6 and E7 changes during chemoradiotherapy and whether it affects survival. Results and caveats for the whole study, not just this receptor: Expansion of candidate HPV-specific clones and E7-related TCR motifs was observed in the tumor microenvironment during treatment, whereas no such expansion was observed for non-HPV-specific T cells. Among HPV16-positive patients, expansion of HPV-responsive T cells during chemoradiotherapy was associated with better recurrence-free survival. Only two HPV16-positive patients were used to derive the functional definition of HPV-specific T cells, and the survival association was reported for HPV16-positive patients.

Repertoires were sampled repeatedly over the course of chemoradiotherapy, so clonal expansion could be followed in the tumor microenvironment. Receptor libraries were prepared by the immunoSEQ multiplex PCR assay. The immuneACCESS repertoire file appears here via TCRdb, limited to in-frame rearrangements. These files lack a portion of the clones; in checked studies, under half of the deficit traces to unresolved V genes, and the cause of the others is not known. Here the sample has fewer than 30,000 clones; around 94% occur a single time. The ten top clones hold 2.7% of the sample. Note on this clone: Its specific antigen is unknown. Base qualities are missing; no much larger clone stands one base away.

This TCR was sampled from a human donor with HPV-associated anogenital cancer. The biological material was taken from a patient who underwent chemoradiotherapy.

Here the CDR3 is given as CASSGLQTGAPPYGYTF. The DNA sequence is given as TGTGCCAGCAGCGGATTGCAGACAGGGGCACCCCCCTATGGCTACACCTTC. Recombination connected TRBV11-2 to TRBJ1-2; TRBD1 lines up with 8 middle nucleotides. The germline V and J ends show losses of 5 bases and 4 bases respectively, and no gene match explains 15 bases of the junction. The CDR3 runs 17 amino acids, cysteine and phenylalanine included. Only the CDR3 portion is preserved as DNA: 51 bases, with reading frame beginning at the first base. The germline V gene yields SGHAT for CDR1 and FQNNGV for CDR2.